This TCR beta chain was found in a study of control samples from healthy donors and cancer patients. The assay was immunoSEQ multiplex PCR, and TCRdb's table has in-frame clones only and misses some. The table includes approximately 160,000 clones, about 94% detected once. V gave up 4 bases and J gave up 1 base, with 20 bases separating them. Germline lookup yields CDR1 MNHEY and CDR2 SVGEGT. The CDR3 length is 17 residues. This chain uses TRBV6-2 or TRBV6-3 with TRBJ2-7; D may be TRBD1 or TRBD2 (6 bases each). The sequence was obtained from an older woman in good health. Source material: blood. Here the CDR3 reads CASSSTLVGGLSYEQYF. Written as DNA, the CDR3 is TGTGCCAGCAGTTCCACCCTAGTCGGGGGCCTTTCCTACGAGCAGTACTTC.